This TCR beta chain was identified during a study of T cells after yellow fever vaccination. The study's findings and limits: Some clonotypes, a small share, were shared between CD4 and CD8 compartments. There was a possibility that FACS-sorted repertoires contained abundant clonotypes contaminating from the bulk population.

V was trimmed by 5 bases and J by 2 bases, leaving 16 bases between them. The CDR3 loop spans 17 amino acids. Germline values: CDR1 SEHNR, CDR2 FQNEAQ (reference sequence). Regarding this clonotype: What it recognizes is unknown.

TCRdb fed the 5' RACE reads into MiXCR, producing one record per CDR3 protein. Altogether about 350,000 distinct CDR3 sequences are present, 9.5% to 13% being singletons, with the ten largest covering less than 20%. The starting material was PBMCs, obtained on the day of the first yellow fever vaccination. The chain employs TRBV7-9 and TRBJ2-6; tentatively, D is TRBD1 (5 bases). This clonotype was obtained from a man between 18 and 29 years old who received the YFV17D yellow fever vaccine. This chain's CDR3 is CASSRSQGSAGANVLTF. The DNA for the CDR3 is TGTGCCAGCAGCCGTAGCCAGGGATCGGCTGGGGCCAACGTCCTGACTTTC.